This record covers a single T cell receptor beta chain. This entry belongs to a study of OX40 agonist ivuxolimab in advanced cancers. Libraries were prepared by immunoSEQ multiplex PCR; TCRdb keeps only in-frame clonotypes and omits some of them. The table has 77,000 or so clones, around 90% seen once. The CDR3 is 15 amino acids. V was trimmed by 5 bases and J by 1 base, leaving 12 bases between them. Germline loops: CDR1 LGHNA, CDR2 YNFKEQ. This chain joins TRBV4-2 and TRBJ1-3, with D possibly TRBD1 on 6 matching bases. The sequence derives from an adult with an advanced solid tumor such as melanoma, head and neck, liver or kidney cancer. This material consisted of CD4+ or CD8+ T cells sorted from blood, taken in a trial of the OX40 agonist ivuxolimab. The CDR3 loop is CASSLTTGSGNTIYF. The DNA for the CDR3 is TGTGCCAGCAGCTTAACTACAGGGTCTGGAAACACCATATATTTT.